The present entry profiles one T cell receptor (beta chain) with its context. This specimen comes from a study of shared clonotypes between healthy human individuals. Sorted-subset replicate PCRs used 200 to 250 ng DNA, roughly 28,000 T cell genomes. The repertoire was sequenced with immunoSEQ multiplex PCR; TCRdb's copy has only in-frame clones and lacks some. The data contain over 1.4 million clones, roughly 95% of them seen just once; the ten biggest clones take up more than 0.9%. Trimming removed 7 bases from V and 3 bases from J, with 13 bases in between. The CDR3 totals 14 residues. Per the germline V gene, CDR1 is MNHEY and CDR2 is SVGAGI.

The clonotype originates from a man aged 30-40 years in good health. Specimen: naive CD4+ T cells sorted from blood. Specified subset: CD45RA+ positively selected. The chain links TRBV6-5 to TRBJ1-3; D is undetermined. CDR3 DNA sequence: TGTGCCAGCACTATGGGAGGCAGTGGAAACACCATATATTTT. As protein: CASTMGGSGNTIYF.